Following are 23 T cell receptor beta chains from one sample sequenced in a study of CD8 T cells in Susac syndrome. Reverse transcription used roughly 0.5 to 1 ug RNA and random hexamers. Each CDR3 protein gets one entry after TCRdb re-called the immunoSEQ multiplex PCR reads with MiXCR. The sample has 100,000 to 150,000 distinct CDR3 sequences; about 95% are singletons. Sequencing was carried out using CD4+ T cells from PBMCs. These TCRs come from a human donor in good health.

This chain uses TRBV28 with TRBJ2-7; D ambiguous. The CDR3 is made up of 12 amino acids. CDR1 is MDHEN and CDR2 is SYDVKM in the germline V gene. V lost 6 bases, J lost 3 bases, and 9 bases lay in between. The CDR3 nucleotides read TGTGCCAGCAGCCTCAGCAACTACGAGCAGTACTTC. This codes for CASSLSNYEQYF.

The chain combines TRBV29-1 with TRBJ2-3; D remains unclear. The V end was cut by 1 base, the J end by 4 bases, with 9 bases between. This CDR3 is built from 13 residues. The germline V gene has CDR1 SQVTM and CDR2 ANQGSEA. The CDR3 reads CSVEGGISDTQYF. The CDR3 DNA reads as TGCAGCGTTGAAGGTGGAATTTCAGATACGCAGTATTTT.

The V gene is TRBV18, the J gene TRBJ1-5, with a tentative D call TRBD1 (5 bases). The V and J ends lost 8 bases and 0 bases respectively, with 14 bases between them. The CDR3 extends over 15 amino acids. The germline gives CDR1 KGHSH, CDR2 LQKENI. The CDR3 DNA reads as TGTGCCAGCCGGGGAGGGACTAATAGCAATCAGCCCCAGCATTTT. It codes for CASRGGTNSNQPQHF. The full variable domain, rest sourced from reference TRBV18 and TRBJ1-5, is NAGVMQNPRHLVRRRGQEARLRCSPMKGHSHVYWYRQLPEEGLKFMVYLQKENIIDESGMPKERFSAEFPKEGPSILRIQQVVRGDSAAYFCASRGGTNSNQPQHFGDGTRLSIL.

This clonotype appeared once. The chain uses TRBV13 and TRBJ2-7; D unresolved. The CDR3 is 16 residues long. Germline V gives CDR1 PRHDT, CDR2 FYEKMQ (reference sequence). V lost 5 bases to trimming and J lost 3 bases, with 20 bases between them. CDR3 loop: CASSNHQERVLYEQYF. CDR3 DNA: TGTGCCAGCAGCAACCACCAGGAGCGAGTTCTCTACGAGCAGTACTTC. Based on the CDR3 plus reference TRBV13 and TRBJ2-7, the full variable domain is AAGVIQSPRHLIKEKRETATLKCYPIPRHDTVYWYQQGPGQDPQFLISFYEKMQSDKGSIPDRFSAQQFSDYHSELNMSSLELGDSALYFCASSNHQERVLYEQYFGPGTRLTVT.

This chain links TRBV3-1 with TRBJ1-3, with D uncertain. This CDR3 has 14 residues. Trimming stripped 1 base from V and 0 bases from J, with 4 bases between. The V gene's germline CDR1 is LGHDT and CDR2 YNNKEL (reference sequence). For the CDR3, the DNA is TGTGCCAGCAGCCAAGGTTTCTCTGGAAACACCATATATTTT. It codes for CASSQGFSGNTIYF.

The chain combines TRBV28 with TRBJ2-7; D is unresolved. Per germline, CDR1 MDHEN and CDR2 SYDVKM. The CDR3 runs to 12 residues. The V gene lost 10 bases and the J gene lost 3 bases, with 13 bases spanning the gap. Here the CDR3 DNA reads TGTGCCACCCTCGGAGCCCACTACGAGCAGTACTTC. As protein: CATLGAHYEQYF.

Of note for this clonotype: Its ends do not fully match the called genes, so a read error is possible. The chain employs TRBV29-1 and TRBJ2-7; TRBD2 agrees at 13 bases. CDR3 length equals 15 residues. The germline CDR1 and CDR2 sequences are SQVTM and ANQGSEA. The CDR3 loop reads CSATGLAGVSSEQYF. CDR3 nucleotide sequence: TGCAGCGCTACCGGACTAGCGGGAGTCTCCTCCGAGCAGTACTTC.

J is TRBJ2-1 and V is TRBV20-1, with 7 bases matching TRBD2. This CDR3 comprises 17 residues. V lost 2 bases and J lost 3; bases outside the gene matches: 13. Germline V CDR1 and CDR2: DFQATT, SNEGSKA (reference sequence). The CDR3 DNA is TGCAGTGCTAGAAAGTTGTCGGGAGGACATGGCTACAATGAGCAGTTCTTC. Its translation is CSARKLSGGHGYNEQFF.

This rearrangement joins TRBV24-1 to TRBJ2-1; D is possibly TRBD2 (5 bases). V lost 6 bases and J lost 2, with 10 bases in between. The CDR3 is 14 residues long. Germline assignment: CDR1 KGHDR and CDR2 SFDVKD. In DNA, the CDR3 is TGTGCCACCAGTAGCCAGCGGACCTACAATGAGCAGTTCTTC. Encoded protein: CATSSQRTYNEQFF.

The rearrangement links TRBV7-2 to TRBJ2-7; D is unclear. Trimming removed 5 bases from V and 0 bases from J, with 17 bases in between. CDR1 is SGHTA, CDR2 FQGNSA, per germline. The CDR3 length is 16 residues. The CDR3 is CASSPRTARSSYEQYF. CDR3 in DNA: TGTGCCAGCAGCCCCCGGACCGCCAGGAGCTCCTACGAGCAGTACTTC. Variable domain in full (rest from reference TRBV7-2 and TRBJ2-7): GAGVSQSPSNKVTEKGKDVELRCDPISGHTALYWYRQSLGQGLEFLIYFQGNSAPDKSGLPSDRFSAERTGGSVSTLTIQRTQQEDSAVYLCASSPRTARSSYEQYFGPGTRLTVT.

The chain couples TRBV7-8 to TRBJ1-2; TRBD1 matches at 7 bases. The CDR3 runs to 15 residues. The germline V gene has CDR1 SGHVS and CDR2 FQNEAQ. The ends lost 0 bases at V and 2 bases at J; junction bases unmatched: 3. As DNA, the CDR3 is TGTGCCAGCAGCTTAGCGACAGGGCTAAACTATGGCTACACCTTC. This translates into CASSLATGLNYGYTF.

The chain is built from TRBV24-1 and TRBJ1-2, with D maybe TRBD1 (5 bases). V was trimmed by 3 bases and J by 10 bases, leaving 14 bases between them. CDR1 KGHDR and CDR2 SFDVKD come from the germline V gene. This CDR3 has 13 residues. In DNA form, the CDR3 reads TGTGCCACCAGTGATGGGGGGACGGACGCCTACACCTTC. This translates into CATSDGGTDAYTF.

For this clonotype: One end of the junction is discordant with germline, which a read error may explain. The gene calls are TRBV7-7 and TRBJ2-7, with D unclear. CDR1 is SSHAT and CDR2 is FNYEAQ in the germline V gene (reference sequence). The CDR3 has 14 amino acids. CDR3 in DNA: TGTGCTAGCAGCCCCGGGTCCTCGGCAATCGAGCAGTACTTC. This sequence encodes CASSPGSSAIEQYF.

This chain joins TRBV18 and TRBJ1-4; D gene uncertain. The ends were cut back, 0 bases at V and 8 bases at J, with 10 bases in the middle. Germline-derived CDR1 and CDR2 are KGHSH and LQKENI. The CDR3 has 14 residues. The CDR3 sequence: CASSPPAQSEKLFF. As DNA, the CDR3 is TGTGCCAGCTCACCACCGGCCCAGTCGGAAAAACTGTTTTTT.

This rearrangement joins TRBV5-1 to TRBJ1-2; the match to TRBD1 covers 7 bases. V was clipped by 3 bases and J by 4 bases; unmatched bases: 3. This CDR3 has 13 residues. Germline CDR1 and CDR2: SGHRS and YFSETQ. The CDR3 reads CASSWDRSYGYTF. DNA for the CDR3: TGCGCCAGCAGCTGGGACAGAAGCTATGGCTACACCTTC.

The CDR3 nucleotides read TGTGCCAGCAGCCAATCAGGATCTGGGGCCAACGTCCTGACTTTC. Translating gives CASSQSGSGANVLTF. This chain links TRBV3-1 with TRBJ2-6, with D unclear. Germline V CDR1 and CDR2: LGHDT, YNNKEL (reference sequence). This CDR3 is 15 amino acids long. V was trimmed by 2 bases and J by 1 base, leaving 6 bases between them.

The chain recombines TRBV18 with TRBJ2-5; no reliable D call. The CDR3 loop spans 16 amino acids. In germline, CDR1 is KGHSH, CDR2 LQKENI. The germline V and J ends were trimmed by 6 bases and 2 bases, with 19 bases remaining between them. The chain's CDR3 is CASSLTPLGPQETQYF. As DNA, the CDR3 is TGTGCCAGCTCCTTGACCCCCCTGGGCCCACAAGAGACCCAGTACTTC.

The CDR3 loop reads CASTRTEGGGIQYF. The CDR3 nucleotides read TGTGCCAGCACCCGAACTGAGGGAGGGGGCATTCAGTACTTC. The chain couples TRBV7-9 to TRBJ2-4; D possibly corresponds to TRBD2 (7 bases). Germline lookup yields CDR1 SEHNR and CDR2 FQNEAQ (reference sequence). Trimming shortened V by 7 bases and J by 9 bases, and 19 bases separated the two germline ends. There are 14 residues in the CDR3.

Note on this clonotype: The CDR3 end shows no conserved phenylalanine or tryptophan, and so a read error is likely. The chain is built from TRBV24-1 and TRBJ1-5; D gene uncertain. This CDR3 spans 14 amino acids. Trimming pared 5 bases from V and 2 bases from J, leaving 9 bases between. Germline-derived CDR1 and CDR2 are KGHDR and SFDVKD. The CDR3 is CATSGSYGNQPQHL. DNA of the CDR3: TGTGCCACCAGTGGCAGCTACGGCAATCAGCCCCAGCATCTT.

This clonotype is a singleton in its sample. V and J are TRBV5-1 and TRBJ2-7; D possibly corresponds to TRBD1 (5 bases). Trimming left V 7 bases short and J 4 bases short, with 18 bases between. This CDR3 contains 14 residues. Germline CDR1 and CDR2: SGHRS and YFSETQ. The CDR3 loop reads CASATREGGYEQYF. CDR3 coding DNA: TGCGCCAGCGCGACCAGGGAAGGTGGGTACGAGCAGTACTTC. Complete variable domain (other parts from reference TRBV5-1 and TRBJ2-7): KAGVTQTPRYLIKTRGQQVTLSCSPISGHRSVSWYQQTPGQGLQFLFEYFSETQRNKGNFPGRFSGRQFSNSRSEMNVSTLELGDSALYLCASATREGGYEQYFGPGTRLTVT.

The chain combines TRBV30 with TRBJ1-5; TRBD1 might be the D (5 bases). Germline values: CDR1 GTSNPN, CDR2 SVGIG (reference sequence). The CDR3 has 13 amino acids. V was trimmed by 2 bases and J by 4 bases, leaving 9 bases between them. CDR3 residues: CAWSPQGNQPQHF. The CDR3 nucleotides are TGTGCCTGGAGTCCCCAGGGTAATCAGCCCCAGCATTTT.

J is TRBJ1-5 and V is TRBV19, with D possibly being TRBD1 (5 bases). The CDR3 has 13 residues. The germline gives CDR1 LNHDA, CDR2 SQIVND (reference sequence). Between the trimmed V and J ends, which lost 10 bases and 5 bases, there was a span of 15 bases. In nucleotides, the CDR3 is TGTGCCACCCTGGGGCAGGGCCATCAGCCCCAGCATTTT. Translated, it gives CATLGQGHQPQHF. Full variable domain (remainder filled in from reference TRBV19 and TRBJ1-5): DGGITQSPKYLFRKEGQNVTLSCEQNLNHDAMYWYRQDPGQGLRLIYYSQIVNDFQKGDIAEGYSVSREKKESFPLTVTSAQKNPTAFYLCATLGQGHQPQHFGDGTRLSIL.

For the CDR3, the DNA is TGTGCCAGCAGGGGCACCGGGACTCGAACGGAGCTGTTTTTT. It is translated as CASRGTGTRTELFF. The chain uses TRBV3-1 and TRBJ2-2; D may be TRBD2 (6 bases). Germline assignment: CDR1 LGHDT and CDR2 YNNKEL (reference sequence). This CDR3 spans 14 amino acids. V dropped 6 bases and J dropped 10 bases, with 18 bases sitting between them.